This TCR beta chain was observed in a study of T-cell reconstitution after alpha-beta-depleted transplantation in children. Study-wide findings and caveats: Some patients' high day-60 TCRbeta diversity was attributed to recipient cells surviving conditioning. At the one-year point after transplant, T-cell counts and TCRbeta diversity were found to come mostly from T cells that had been newly produced. Reportedly, only several hundred clones from non-depleted graft cells drove alpha-beta T-cell counts at about two months.

V dropped 4 bases and J dropped 4 bases, with 15 bases sitting between them. The CDR3 is 15 residues long. From germline, CDR1 is SGHTA and CDR2 FQGNSA. This clonotype was counted at least ten times. Its target is unknown. Preparing the TCRbeta library involved the use of unique molecular identifiers. MiXCR was run by TCRdb on the PCR reads, yielding one entry per CDR3 protein. The data show fewer than 350,000 distinct CDR3 sequences, approximately 10% seen once. The J gene is TRBJ2-3, the V gene TRBV7-2; D is unclear. This sample comprised peripheral blood, obtained 180 days after TCRalphabeta/CD19-depleted stem cell transplant. The origin of this receptor is a male patient aged 2 to 9 who had a stem cell transplant for chronic granulomatous disease, so the T cells may come from the graft donor. The CDR3 here is CASSYRTRSPDTQYF. The CDR3 DNA is TGTGCCAGCAGCTATAGAACCCGCTCTCCAGATACGCAGTATTTT.